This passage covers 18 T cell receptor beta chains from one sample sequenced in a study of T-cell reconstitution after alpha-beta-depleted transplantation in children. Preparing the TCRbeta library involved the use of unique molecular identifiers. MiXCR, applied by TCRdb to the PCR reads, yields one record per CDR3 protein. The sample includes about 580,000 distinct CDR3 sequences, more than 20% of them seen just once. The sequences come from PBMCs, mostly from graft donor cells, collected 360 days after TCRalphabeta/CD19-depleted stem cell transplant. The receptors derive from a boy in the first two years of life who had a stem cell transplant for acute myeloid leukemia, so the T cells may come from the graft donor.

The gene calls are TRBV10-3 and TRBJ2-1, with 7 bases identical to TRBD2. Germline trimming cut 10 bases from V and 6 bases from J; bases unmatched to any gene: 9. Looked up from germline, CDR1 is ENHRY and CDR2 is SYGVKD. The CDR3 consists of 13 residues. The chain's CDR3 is CATSLADRNEQFF. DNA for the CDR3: TGTGCCACCTCCCTAGCGGACCGCAATGAGCAGTTCTTC.

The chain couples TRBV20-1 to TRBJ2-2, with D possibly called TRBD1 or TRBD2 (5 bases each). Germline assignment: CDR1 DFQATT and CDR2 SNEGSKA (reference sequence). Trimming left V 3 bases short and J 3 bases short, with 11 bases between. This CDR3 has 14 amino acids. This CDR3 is CSASLGTYTGELFF. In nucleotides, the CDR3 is TGCAGTGCTAGTTTAGGGACCTACACCGGGGAGCTGTTTTTT.

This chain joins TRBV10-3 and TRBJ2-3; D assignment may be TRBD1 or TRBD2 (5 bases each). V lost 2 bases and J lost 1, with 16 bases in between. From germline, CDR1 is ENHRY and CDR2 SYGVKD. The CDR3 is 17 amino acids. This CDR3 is CAISEAGTARGTDTQYF. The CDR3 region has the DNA TGTGCCATCAGTGAGGCCGGGACCGCTCGGGGCACAGATACGCAGTATTTT.

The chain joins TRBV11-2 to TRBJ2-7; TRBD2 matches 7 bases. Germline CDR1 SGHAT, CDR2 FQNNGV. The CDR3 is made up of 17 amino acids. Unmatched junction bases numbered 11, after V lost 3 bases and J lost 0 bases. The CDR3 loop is CASSFLAGTTISYEQYV. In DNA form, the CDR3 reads TGTGCCAGCAGCTTTTTGGCAGGGACTACCATCTCCTACGAGCAGTACGTC.

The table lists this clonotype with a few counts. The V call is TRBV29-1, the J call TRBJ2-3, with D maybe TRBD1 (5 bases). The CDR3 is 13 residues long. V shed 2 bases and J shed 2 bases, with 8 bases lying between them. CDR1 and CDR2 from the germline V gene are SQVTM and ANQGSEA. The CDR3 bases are TGCAGCGTTGAAAAGGGGATCACAGATACGCAGTATTTT. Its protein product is CSVEKGITDTQYF.

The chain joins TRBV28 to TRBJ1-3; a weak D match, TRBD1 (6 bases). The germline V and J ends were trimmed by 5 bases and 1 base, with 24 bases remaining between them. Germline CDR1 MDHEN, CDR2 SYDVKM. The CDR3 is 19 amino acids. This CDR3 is CASSPRRTEPLRSGNTIYF. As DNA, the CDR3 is TGTGCCAGCAGTCCAAGGAGGACAGAGCCCCTTCGTTCTGGAAACACCATATATTTT.

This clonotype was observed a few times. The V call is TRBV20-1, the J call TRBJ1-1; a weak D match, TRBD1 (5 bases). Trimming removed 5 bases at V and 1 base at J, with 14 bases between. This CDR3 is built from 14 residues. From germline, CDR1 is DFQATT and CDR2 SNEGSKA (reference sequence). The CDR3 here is CSASPGPRNTEAFF. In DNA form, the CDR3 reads TGCAGTGCTTCTCCGGGACCGAGGAACACTGAAGCTTTCTTT.

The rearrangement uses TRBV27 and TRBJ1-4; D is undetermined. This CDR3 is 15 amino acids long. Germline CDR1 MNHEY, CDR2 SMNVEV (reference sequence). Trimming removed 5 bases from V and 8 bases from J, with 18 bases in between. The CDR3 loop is CASSPRDGDGEKLFF. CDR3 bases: TGTGCCAGCAGTCCCCGTGACGGCGATGGGGAAAAACTGTTTTTT. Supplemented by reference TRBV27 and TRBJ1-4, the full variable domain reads EAQVTQNPRYLITVTGKKLTVTCSQNMNHEYMSWYRQDPGLGLRQIYYSMNVEVTDKGDVPEGYKVSRKEKRNFPLILESPSPNQTSLYFCASSPRDGDGEKLFFGSGTQLSVL.

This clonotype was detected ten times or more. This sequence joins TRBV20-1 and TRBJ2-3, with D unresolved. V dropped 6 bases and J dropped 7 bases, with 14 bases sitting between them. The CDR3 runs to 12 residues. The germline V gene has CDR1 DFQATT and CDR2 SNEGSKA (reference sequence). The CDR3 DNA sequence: TGCAGTGCAATCTTAGACATCTATACGCAGTATTTT. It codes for CSAILDIYTQYF.

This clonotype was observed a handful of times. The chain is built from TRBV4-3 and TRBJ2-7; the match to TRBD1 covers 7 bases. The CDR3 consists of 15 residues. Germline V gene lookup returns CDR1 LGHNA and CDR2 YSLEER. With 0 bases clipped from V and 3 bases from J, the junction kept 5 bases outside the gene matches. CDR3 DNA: TGCGCCAGCAGCCAAGATGGGACAGAAAACTACGAGCAGTACTTC. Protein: CASSQDGTENYEQYF.

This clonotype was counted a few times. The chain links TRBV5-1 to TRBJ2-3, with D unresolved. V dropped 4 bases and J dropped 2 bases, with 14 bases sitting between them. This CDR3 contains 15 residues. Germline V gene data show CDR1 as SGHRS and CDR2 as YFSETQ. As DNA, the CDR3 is TGCGCCAGCAGCCCGAACCTCATACCCACAGATACGCAGTATTTT. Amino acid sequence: CASSPNLIPTDTQYF.

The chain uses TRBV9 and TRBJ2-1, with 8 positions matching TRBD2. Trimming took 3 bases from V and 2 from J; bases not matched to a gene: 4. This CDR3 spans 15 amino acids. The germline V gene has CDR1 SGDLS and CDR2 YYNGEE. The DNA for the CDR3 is TGTGCCAGCAGCGCCGGGGGGGGCGCCTACAATGAGCAGTTCTTC. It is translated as CASSAGGGAYNEQFF.

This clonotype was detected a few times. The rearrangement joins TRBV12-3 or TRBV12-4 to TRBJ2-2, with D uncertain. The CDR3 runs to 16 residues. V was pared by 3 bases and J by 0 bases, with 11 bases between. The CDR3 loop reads CASSFLDNSNTGELFF. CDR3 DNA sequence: TGTGCCAGCAGTTTTCTAGACAATTCGAACACCGGGGAGCTGTTTTTT.

In nucleotides, the CDR3 is TGCAGTGCTAGAGCCCCCTTGGGGCTTAATGAAAAACTGTTTTTT. Translation gives CSARAPLGLNEKLFF. The chain combines TRBV20-1 with TRBJ1-4, with a possible D match to TRBD1 (5 bases). The CDR3 is made up of 15 amino acids. The germline V gene encodes CDR1 DFQATT and CDR2 SNEGSKA (reference sequence). The V gene lost 1 base and the J gene lost 4 bases, with 13 bases spanning the gap.

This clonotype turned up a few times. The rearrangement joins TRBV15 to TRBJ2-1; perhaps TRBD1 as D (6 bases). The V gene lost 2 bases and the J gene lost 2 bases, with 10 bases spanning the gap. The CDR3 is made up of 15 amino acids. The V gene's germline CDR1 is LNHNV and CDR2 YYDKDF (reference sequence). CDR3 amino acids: CATSRKDRAYNEQFF. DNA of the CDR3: TGTGCCACCAGCAGAAAGGACAGAGCCTACAATGAGCAGTTCTTC.

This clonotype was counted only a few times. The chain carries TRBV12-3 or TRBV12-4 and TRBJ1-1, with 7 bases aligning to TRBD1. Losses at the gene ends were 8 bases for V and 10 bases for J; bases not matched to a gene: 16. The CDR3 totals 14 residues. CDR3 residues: CASAQDRLDLGAFF. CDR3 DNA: TGTGCCAGCGCCCAGGACAGGCTCGACCTCGGAGCTTTCTTT.

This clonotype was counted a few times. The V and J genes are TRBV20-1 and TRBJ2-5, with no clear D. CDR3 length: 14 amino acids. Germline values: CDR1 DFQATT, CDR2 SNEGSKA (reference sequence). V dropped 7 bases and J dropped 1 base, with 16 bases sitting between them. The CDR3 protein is CSVVQGRPQETQYF. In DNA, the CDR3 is TGCAGTGTTGTCCAAGGCCGGCCCCAAGAGACCCAGTACTTC.

Here the CDR3 reads CASSFPTGPQYTDTQYF. For the CDR3, the DNA is TGTGCCAGCAGTTTCCCCACAGGGCCTCAATACACAGATACGCAGTATTTT. The chain combines TRBV28 with TRBJ2-3; a weak D match, TRBD1 (6 bases). Germline assignment: CDR1 MDHEN and CDR2 SYDVKM. The V end was cut by 3 bases, the J end by 2 bases, with 18 bases between. CDR3 length equals 17 residues.